The next 15 T cell receptor beta chains were all read from a single sample in a study of T cells in Graves' hyperthyroidism and ophthalmopathy. Amplification yielded TCR beta CDR3 regions, with RNA transcripts as the source. Researchers ran a first-round RT-PCR on the TCR CDR3 using the HTBI primer set. One entry per CDR3 protein results from TCRdb running MiXCR on the multiplex PCR reads. The sample gives approximately 380,000 distinct CDR3 sequences, about a fifth of which show up once; 40% is in the top ten. The sample taken for sequencing was blood. Every receptor here comes from a man between 18 and 35 years old with Graves' ophthalmopathy.

The J gene is TRBJ2-7, the V gene TRBV6-4; D possibly uses TRBD1 or TRBD2 (6 bases each). V lost 3 bases and J 5 bases, leaving 14 bases between the germline ends. Germline CDR1 and CDR2: MRHNA and SNTAGT. The CDR3 totals 14 residues. CDR3 sequence (DNA): TGTGCCAGCAGTGAGGGGGGCGCCACTGACGAGCAGTACTTC. The encoded protein is CASSEGGATDEQYF.

This clonotype was picked up a small number of times. The chain is built from TRBV24-1 and TRBJ2-3; TRBD1 matches 9 bases. The V and J ends lost 6 bases and 6 bases, in that order; junction bases with no gene match: 6. The CDR3 is made up of 14 amino acids. Per the germline V gene, CDR1 is KGHDR and CDR2 is SFDVKD. CDR3 DNA sequence: TGTGCCACCAGTCCTACAGGGGGCCGTGATACGCAGTATTTT. Translated, it gives CATSPTGGRDTQYF.

This chain joins TRBV19 and TRBJ1-1; TRBD1 might be the D (6 bases). V was trimmed by 7 bases and J by 0 bases, leaving 18 bases between them. This CDR3 is built from 16 residues. Per germline, CDR1 LNHDA and CDR2 SQIVND (reference sequence). CDR3 loop: CASTPRRDTLNTEAFF. The CDR3 DNA reads TGTGCCAGTACCCCCCGGAGGGACACCTTGAACACTGAAGCTTTCTTT.

The rearrangement joins TRBV18 to TRBJ2-5, with TRBD2 as a possible D gene (7 bases). The CDR3 loop spans 15 amino acids. V was pared by 0 bases and J by 7 bases, with 15 bases between. Germline values: CDR1 KGHSH, CDR2 LQKENI. The CDR3 DNA sequence: TGTGCCAGCTCACCACCGACGGGGGGCCAGCTGACCCAGTACTTC. This codes for CASSPPTGGQLTQYF.

The chain carries TRBV4-1 and TRBJ2-2; maybe TRBD1 (6 bases). There are 14 residues in the CDR3. Germline V CDR1 and CDR2: MGHRA, YSYEKL. The V gene lost 3 bases and the J gene lost 4 bases, with 9 bases spanning the gap. The CDR3 reads CASSHWDTTGELFF. As DNA, the CDR3 is TGCGCCAGCAGCCACTGGGACACCACCGGGGAGCTGTTTTTT.

This clonotype has a handful of counts. The CDR3 loop reads CASSLTQGENGGEQFF. In nucleotides, the CDR3 is TGTGCCAGCAGCTTGACACAGGGGGAGAATGGCGGCGAGCAGTTCTTC. The V and J genes are TRBV7-6 and TRBJ2-1; 8 nucleotides match TRBD1. CDR1 is SGHVS, CDR2 FNYEAQ, per germline. CDR3 length: 16 amino acids. Trimming took 3 bases from V and 10 from J; bases not matched to a gene: 14.

V is TRBV9 and J is TRBJ2-1; TRBD2 aligns across 8 bases. The V gene's germline CDR1 is SGDLS and CDR2 YYNGEE. The length of the CDR3 is 15 residues. V was pared by 0 bases and J by 9 bases, with 8 bases of the junction left unmatched. The CDR3 sequence is CASSVVSGGAGEQFF. Written as DNA, the CDR3 is TGTGCCAGCAGCGTAGTCTCCGGGGGGGCGGGTGAGCAGTTCTTC.

This clonotype was observed a few times. V gene TRBV3-1 combines with J gene TRBJ2-5; D not resolved. V lost 1 base to trimming and J lost 2 bases, with 11 bases between them. Germline V gene data show CDR1 as LGHDT and CDR2 as YNNKEL (reference sequence). This CDR3 has 15 amino acids. The DNA of the CDR3 is TGTGCCAGCAGCCAAGGGCTGGGCCAACAAGAGACCCAGTACTTC. This codes for CASSQGLGQQETQYF.

The V and J genes are TRBV11-2 and TRBJ2-5, with TRBD2 as a possible D gene (5 bases). This CDR3 has 12 amino acids. V gave up 0 bases and J gave up 9 bases, with 8 bases separating them. Germline CDR1 and CDR2: SGHAT and FQNNGV. Written as DNA, the CDR3 is TGTGCCAGCAGCTTAGAGACTATGGCCCAGTACTTC. Amino acid sequence: CASSLETMAQYF.

Concerning this clonotype itself: Since a much larger clone is just one base distant, this may be a read error. This chain connects TRBV2 to TRBJ2-7; 8 bases are a match to TRBD1. This CDR3 contains 14 residues. Germline CDR1 is SNHLY and CDR2 is FYNNEI. CDR3 DNA sequence: TGTGCCAACAGTATCCATGGACAGGGTGTAGAGCAGTACTTC. It yields the protein CANSIHGQGVEQYF.

This clonotype was recorded many times. The chain uses TRBV5-1 and TRBJ1-2; D ambiguous. The CDR3 runs to 13 residues. The germline V and J ends were trimmed by 0 bases and 4 bases, with 7 bases remaining between them. Looked up from germline, CDR1 is SGHRS and CDR2 is YFSETQ. The CDR3 spells CASSLAGGYGYTF. The CDR3 nucleotides are TGCGCCAGCAGCTTGGCGGGAGGCTATGGCTACACCTTC. Drawing the rest from reference TRBV5-1 and TRBJ1-2, the complete variable domain is KAGVTQTPRYLIKTRGQQVTLSCSPISGHRSVSWYQQTPGQGLQFLFEYFSETQRNKGNFPGRFSGRQFSNSRSEMNVSTLELGDSALYLCASSLAGGYGYTFGSGTRLTVV.

The sample holds many counts of this clonotype. The chain combines TRBV5-1 with TRBJ1-1, with D perhaps matching TRBD1 (6 bases). Per the germline V gene, CDR1 is SGHRS and CDR2 is YFSETQ. The CDR3 has 15 residues. V was pared by 4 bases and J by 1 base, with 14 bases between. CDR3 bases: TGCGCCAGCAGCACCTCAGGACAGACGAACACTGAAGCTTTCTTT. It codes for CASSTSGQTNTEAFF.

This clonotype has just a few counts. Here the CDR3 reads CSVEEGVRTEAFF. The CDR3 DNA follows: TGCAGCGTTGAAGAGGGGGTACGGACTGAAGCTTTCTTT. The V and J genes are TRBV29-1 and TRBJ1-1; D might be TRBD1 (5 bases). With 0 bases removed from V and 5 bases from J, the gap between germline ends came to 10 bases. The CDR3 sequence is 13 residues long. Germline CDR1 SQVTM, CDR2 ANQGSEA.

In its sample, this clonotype was seen many times. V is TRBV20-1 and J is TRBJ2-7, with a possible D match to TRBD1 (5 bases). V was cut by 1 base and J by 3 bases, with 7 bases left in between. The CDR3 runs to 12 residues. Germline CDR1 reads DFQATT; CDR2 reads SNEGSKA (reference sequence). This CDR3 is CSARVDSYEQYF. CDR3 sequence (DNA): TGCAGTGCTAGAGTCGACAGCTACGAGCAGTACTTC.

In this sample, this clonotype turned up a few times. This chain links TRBV5-1 with TRBJ2-2, with 14 bases fitting TRBD2. This CDR3 region has 17 residues. The ends lost 0 bases at V and 6 bases at J; junction bases unmatched: 4. Germline V gene data show CDR1 as SGHRS and CDR2 as YFSETQ. The CDR3 DNA sequence: TGCGCCAGCAGCTTGGAGACTAGCGGGGGGGTCCCCGGGGAGCTGTTTTTT. It encodes CASSLETSGGVPGELFF. Looking up the rest from reference TRBV5-1 and TRBJ2-2 gives the full variable domain: KAGVTQTPRYLIKTRGQQVTLSCSPISGHRSVSWYQQTPGQGLQFLFEYFSETQRNKGNFPGRFSGRQFSNSRSEMNVSTLELGDSALYLCASSLETSGGVPGELFFGEGSRLTVL.